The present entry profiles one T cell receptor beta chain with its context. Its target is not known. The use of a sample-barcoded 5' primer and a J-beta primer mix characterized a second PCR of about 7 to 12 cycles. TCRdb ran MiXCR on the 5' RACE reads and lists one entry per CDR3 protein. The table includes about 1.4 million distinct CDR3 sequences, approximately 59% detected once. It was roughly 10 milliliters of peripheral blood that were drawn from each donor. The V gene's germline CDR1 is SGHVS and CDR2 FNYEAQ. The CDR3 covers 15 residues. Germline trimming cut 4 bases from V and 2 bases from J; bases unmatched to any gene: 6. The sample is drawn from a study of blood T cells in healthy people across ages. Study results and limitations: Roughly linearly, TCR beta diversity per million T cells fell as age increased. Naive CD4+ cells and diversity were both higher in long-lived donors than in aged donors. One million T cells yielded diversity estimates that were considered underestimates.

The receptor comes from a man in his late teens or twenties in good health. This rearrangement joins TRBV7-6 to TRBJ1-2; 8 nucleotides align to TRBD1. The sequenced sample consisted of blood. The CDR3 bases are TGTGCCAGCAGCTCCCAGGGGGCAAGAAACTATGGCTACACCTTC. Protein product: CASSSQGARNYGYTF.